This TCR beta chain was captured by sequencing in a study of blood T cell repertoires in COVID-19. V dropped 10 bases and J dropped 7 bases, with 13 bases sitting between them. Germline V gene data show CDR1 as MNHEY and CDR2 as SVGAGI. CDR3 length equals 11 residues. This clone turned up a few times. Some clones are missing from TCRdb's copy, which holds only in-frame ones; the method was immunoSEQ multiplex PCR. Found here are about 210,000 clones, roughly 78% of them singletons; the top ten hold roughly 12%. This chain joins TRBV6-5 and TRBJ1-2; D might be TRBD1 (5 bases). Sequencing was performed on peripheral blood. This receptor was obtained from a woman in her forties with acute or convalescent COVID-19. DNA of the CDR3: TGTGCCACCCGGGGGACCTCTGGCTACACCTTC. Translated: CATRGTSGYTF.